A selection of T cell receptor beta chains follows, all from one sample in a study of beta chain features in type 1 diabetes. Produced via immunoSEQ multiplex PCR; TCRdb's table is partial and in-frame only. The sample consists of around 240,000 clones, 68% of them appearing once. The sequencing input was naive CD4+ T cells from blood. These receptors were taken from a man aged 25-45 years in good health. CDR3s include the opening cysteine and the closing phenylalanine or tryptophan. Each record gives: V gene, D gene, clone size, J gene, CDR3 DNA, CDR3 protein. A D gene is named only where the DNA matches it firmly. A row's size may be missing; if present it is once, few, many or a size class.

v_call: TRBV5-4; d_call: -; clone_size: once; j_call: TRBJ2-1; cdr3_nt: TGTGCCAGCAGCTTTGTCGTCCGTGACAATGAGCAGTTCTTC; cdr3_aa: CASSFVVRDNEQFF
v_call: TRBV7-9; d_call: TRBD2; clone_size: -; j_call: TRBJ2-2; cdr3_nt: TGTGCCAGCAGCCCACCCGGGAGGATGGGCACCGGGGAGCTGTTTTTT; cdr3_aa: CASSPPGRMGTGELFF
v_call: TRBV27; d_call: TRBD1; clone_size: -; j_call: TRBJ1-6; cdr3_nt: TGTGCCAGCAGCCCTGACAGGGGTAATTCACCCCTCCACTTT; cdr3_aa: CASSPDRGNSPLHF
v_call: TRBV25-1; d_call: -; clone_size: -; j_call: TRBJ2-1; cdr3_nt: TGTGCCAGCAGTGAATCAGTCGATAGTGAGCAGTTCTTC; cdr3_aa: CASSESVDSEQFF
v_call: TRBV5-4; d_call: TRBD1; clone_size: -; j_call: TRBJ2-1; cdr3_nt: TGTGCCAGCAGCCCAAGGGGACAGCCAAACTGGGGTTGGCAGTTCTTC; cdr3_aa: CASSPRGQPNWGWQFF
v_call: TRBV9; d_call: TRBD1; clone_size: -; j_call: TRBJ2-7; cdr3_nt: TGTGCCAGCAGCGCGGGGACAGGGAACTACGAGCAGTACTTC; cdr3_aa: CASSAGTGNYEQYF
v_call: TRBV30; d_call: -; clone_size: -; j_call: TRBJ1-2; cdr3_nt: TGTGCCTGGAGTGTAGGGAAGGACTATGGCTACACCTTC; cdr3_aa: CAWSVGKDYGYTF
v_call: TRBV7-6; d_call: -; clone_size: -; j_call: TRBJ2-6; cdr3_nt: TGTGCCAGCAGCCCGTTTGAATGGGGGGCCAACGTCCTGACTTTC; cdr3_aa: CASSPFEWGANVLTF
v_call: TRBV5-1; d_call: -; clone_size: -; j_call: TRBJ2-7; cdr3_nt: TGCGCCAGCAGGGAAGGGGCTTCCTACGAGCAGTACTTC; cdr3_aa: CASREGASYEQYF
v_call: TRBV7-9; d_call: -; clone_size: -; j_call: TRBJ2-4; cdr3_nt: TGTGCCAGCAGCTTAGTGGCGGCCCGAGCCAAAAACATTCAGTACTTC; cdr3_aa: CASSLVAARAKNIQYF
v_call: TRBV20-1; d_call: -; clone_size: few; j_call: TRBJ2-3; cdr3_nt: TGCAGTGCTAGAGCAGGGTCACCGCAGTATTTT; cdr3_aa: CSARAGSPQYF
v_call: TRBV4-3; d_call: -; clone_size: -; j_call: TRBJ1-1; cdr3_nt: TGCGCCAGCAGCCCCAGGGAGAGCACTGAAGCTTTCTTT; cdr3_aa: CASSPRESTEAFF
v_call: TRBV30; d_call: TRBD1; clone_size: -; j_call: TRBJ1-2; cdr3_nt: TGTGCCTGGAGTGAAACCCCAAGAAGGGACAGCTCCTATGGCTACACCTTC; cdr3_aa: CAWSETPRRDSSYGYTF
v_call: TRBV29-1; d_call: TRBD1; clone_size: once; j_call: TRBJ2-7; cdr3_nt: TGCAGCGTGTCCGACAGGGGCTACGAGCAGTACTTC; cdr3_aa: CSVSDRGYEQYF
v_call: TRBV5-1; d_call: TRBD1; clone_size: -; j_call: TRBJ2-5; cdr3_nt: TGCGCCAGCAGCTTAGAACAGGGGGTTTATCGAGAGACCCAGTACTTC; cdr3_aa: CASSLEQGVYRETQYF
v_call: TRBV29-1; d_call: -; clone_size: -; j_call: TRBJ1-1; cdr3_nt: TGCAGCGTTTCAGGGTTTAACACTGAAGCTTTCTTT; cdr3_aa: CSVSGFNTEAFF
v_call: TRBV7-2; d_call: TRBD2; clone_size: -; j_call: TRBJ2-7; cdr3_nt: TGTGCCAGCAGGCCGACTAGCGGGGGGACCTACGAGCAGTACTTC; cdr3_aa: CASRPTSGGTYEQYF
v_call: TRBV12-5; d_call: TRBD2; clone_size: -; j_call: TRBJ2-1; cdr3_nt: TGTGCTAGTGGTTGGAAGAGCGGGAGCTCCTACAATGAGCAGTTCTTC; cdr3_aa: CASGWKSGSSYNEQFF
v_call: TRBV6-6; d_call: TRBD1; clone_size: -; j_call: TRBJ2-7; cdr3_nt: TGTGCCAGCAGTAGGGACAGGAACTACGAGCAGTACTTC; cdr3_aa: CASSRDRNYEQYF
v_call: TRBV28; d_call: -; clone_size: -; j_call: TRBJ2-5; cdr3_nt: TGTGCCAGCAGTTTCCAGGGCCTTTCGGAGACCCAGTACTTC; cdr3_aa: CASSFQGLSETQYF
v_call: TRBV29-1; d_call: -; clone_size: -; j_call: TRBJ2-5; cdr3_nt: TGCAGCGTTGACAAGGAGACCCAGTACTTC; cdr3_aa: CSVDKETQYF
v_call: TRBV30; d_call: -; clone_size: -; j_call: TRBJ2-7; cdr3_nt: TGTGCCTGGAGGGGGACCTTTCGCTACGAGCAGTACTTC; cdr3_aa: CAWRGTFRYEQYF
v_call: TRBV29-1; d_call: TRBD2; clone_size: -; j_call: TRBJ2-5; cdr3_nt: TGCAGCGTTGGACTAGCGGGACAAGAGACCCAGTACTTC; cdr3_aa: CSVGLAGQETQYF
v_call: TRBV25-1; d_call: TRBD1; clone_size: -; j_call: TRBJ2-5; cdr3_nt: TGTGCCAGCAGTGATAAGGACAGGGATCAAGAGACCCAGTACTTC; cdr3_aa: CASSDKDRDQETQYF
v_call: TRBV29-1; d_call: -; clone_size: -; j_call: TRBJ2-1; cdr3_nt: TGCAGCGTTGAGATAGTTGGGACTTACAATGAGCAGTTCTTC; cdr3_aa: CSVEIVGTYNEQFF
v_call: TRBV19; d_call: TRBD1; clone_size: -; j_call: TRBJ2-7; cdr3_nt: TGTGCCAGTAGTGCCCGGACAGGGGACGAGCAGTACTTC; cdr3_aa: CASSARTGDEQYF
v_call: TRBV29-1; d_call: -; clone_size: few; j_call: TRBJ2-5; cdr3_nt: TGCAGCGTTCATTACGTCGGGGGCTCCGAGACCCAGTACTTC; cdr3_aa: CSVHYVGGSETQYF
v_call: TRBV11-2; d_call: -; clone_size: -; j_call: TRBJ2-1; cdr3_nt: TGTGCCAGCAGCTTAGGGCGTTACGGGAGCTACAATGAGCAGTTCTTC; cdr3_aa: CASSLGRYGSYNEQFF
v_call: TRBV5-6; d_call: TRBD1; clone_size: -; j_call: TRBJ2-2; cdr3_nt: TGTGCCAGCAGATACAGGGGGTACTCGAACACCGGGGAGCTGTTTTTT; cdr3_aa: CASRYRGYSNTGELFF